The rows below give T cell receptor beta chains drawn from one sample of a study of Ad26.COV2.S vaccination and SARS-CoV-2 variants. Profiled with immunoSEQ multiplex PCR; TCRdb holds only in-frame clones, not every one. The table has about 97,000 clones, about 78% seen once; the top ten hold approximately 15%. The source material was peripheral blood, sampled after recovery from COVID-19. The receptor set was obtained from a human donor who had recovered from COVID-19. Each CDR3 is given with its conserved first and last residue. The order of the fields is V gene, D gene, J gene, CDR3 length, clone size, CDR3 DNA, CDR3 protein. A D gene is named only where the DNA matches it firmly. Clone size is given for some rows only: seen once, a few or many times, or a class if the clone is expanded.

TRBV2	TRBD2	TRBJ2-3	13	NA	TGTGCCAGCAGTTCGGGGGGGCTAGATACGCAGTATTTT	CASSSGGLDTQYF
TRBV15	NA	TRBJ1-4	15	NA	TGTGCCACCAGCAGAGGGCGAACGGTTAATGAAAAACTGTTTTTT	CATSRGRTVNEKLFF
TRBV27	NA	TRBJ2-1	15	NA	TGTGCCAGCAGCCTCCTCCAACCCTTCTACAATGAGCAGTTCTTC	CASSLLQPFYNEQFF
TRBV29-1	NA	TRBJ1-3	14	NA	TGCAGCGTGGACCGGGACATCTCTGGAAACACCATATATTTT	CSVDRDISGNTIYF
TRBV5-4	NA	TRBJ2-3	15	NA	TGTGCCAGCAGCTTCGGCAGGCCGAGCACAGATACGCAGTATTTT	CASSFGRPSTDTQYF
TRBV7-2	NA	TRBJ2-3	15	NA	TGTGCCAGCAGCTTAGAGCAAACCAGCACAGATACGCAGTATTTT	CASSLEQTSTDTQYF
TRBV5-5	NA	TRBJ2-3	14	NA	TGTGCCAGCAGCTTGGAGGGATCGCAGGTTACGCAGTATTTT	CASSLEGSQVTQYF
TRBV6-2/TRBV6-3	TRBD2	TRBJ2-3	17	NA	TGTGCCAGCAGTTACCCGACTAGCGGGGGGAACACAGATACGCAGTATTTT	CASSYPTSGGNTDTQYF
TRBV5-1	NA	TRBJ1-3	16	NA	TGCGCCAGCAGCCCGGGCGGGGAGCTCTCTGGAAACACCATATATTTT	CASSPGGELSGNTIYF
TRBV30	NA	TRBJ2-3	12	NA	TGTGCCTGGAGTAAGGACACAGATACGCAGTATTTT	CAWSKDTDTQYF
TRBV7-9	NA	TRBJ1-5	14	NA	TGTGCCAGCAGCTCGGGGTTGAGCAATCAGCCCCAGCATTTT	CASSSGLSNQPQHF
TRBV5-4	TRBD1	TRBJ1-2	15	NA	TGTGCCAGCAGCTTAGACACAGGGGAATCGCGGGGCTACACCTTC	CASSLDTGESRGYTF
TRBV10-2	NA	TRBJ1-1	12	few	TGCGCCAGCGGAGGGGTAGTCACTGAAGCTTTCTTT	CASGGVVTEAFF
TRBV9	NA	TRBJ2-7	17	NA	TGTGCCAGCAGCGTAGGGGACACGGGACGGCCCCCTTCCGAGCAGTACTTC	CASSVGDTGRPPSEQYF
TRBV6-5	NA	TRBJ1-1	12	once	TGTGCCAGCAGTTCCGGGGTGCTGCGGGCTTTCTTT	CASSSGVLRAFF
TRBV6-1	NA	TRBJ1-5	12	NA	TGTGCCAGCAGTGAAGGCTGGCAGCCCCAGCATTTT	CASSEGWQPQHF
TRBV3-1/TRBV3-2	NA	TRBJ2-3	13	NA	TGTGCCAGCAGCCCGCCAGGAACCGATACGCAGTATTTT	CASSPPGTDTQYF
TRBV5-1	TRBD1	TRBJ1-6	16	many	TGCGCCAGCAGCTTATCAGGGACAGGAAGTAATTCACCCCTCCACTTT	CASSLSGTGSNSPLHF
TRBV19	NA	TRBJ1-5	14	many	TGTGCCACCAATAGACCCAACGGAAATCAGCCCCAGCATTTT	CATNRPNGNQPQHF
TRBV4-2	NA	TRBJ2-5	17	NA	TGTGCCAGCAGCCAAGATGGGGGTCGCGCTGGGAGGGAGACCCAGTACTTC	CASSQDGGRAGRETQYF
TRBV7-9	NA	TRBJ2-3	16	NA	TGTGCCAGCAGCCCCGGTGGCGGGGGCGCCTCTTTAATGCAGTATTTT	CASSPGGGGASLMQYF
TRBV27	NA	TRBJ2-1	15	NA	TGTGCCAGCAGTTCCGGGGGGCGCGCCTACAATGAGCAGTTCTTC	CASSSGGRAYNEQFF
TRBV2	NA	TRBJ1-4	15	NA	TGTGCCAGCAGTCAACAGGGAATCGCCGCCGAAAAACTGTTTTTT	CASSQQGIAAEKLFF
TRBV2	TRBD2	TRBJ2-3	14	NA	TGTGCCAGCCTCAGACTAGCGGGGGCCGATACGCAGTATTTT	CASLRLAGADTQYF
TRBV10-2	NA	TRBJ2-7	11	NA	TGCGCCAGCACCGAACGGTTCGAGCAGTACTTC	CASTERFEQYF
TRBV27	NA	TRBJ2-2	15	NA	TGTGCCAGCAGCCTTGGGGGATATTGGACCGGGGAGCTGTTTTTT	CASSLGGYWTGELFF
TRBV6-2/TRBV6-3	TRBD1	TRBJ1-6	14	NA	TGTGCCAGCAGTTACCTCGGACAGGGTTCACCCCTCCACTTT	CASSYLGQGSPLHF
TRBV6-2/TRBV6-3	NA	TRBJ2-3	16	NA	TGTGCCAGCAGTTTCAGGGGGGGGCGGTCCGCAGATACGCAGTATTTT	CASSFRGGRSADTQYF
TRBV11-2	TRBD2	TRBJ2-1	16	NA	TGTGCCAGCAGCCTCCTGCGGGGGGGGGCCTACAATGAGCAGTTCTTC	CASSLLRGGAYNEQFF
TRBV6-5	TRBD1	TRBJ1-6	15	NA	TGTGCCAGCAGTCCTTCCGGGACAGGGGATTCACCCCTCCACTTT	CASSPSGTGDSPLHF
TRBV11-1	NA	TRBJ2-3	16	NA	TGTGCCAGCAGCTTACTGTCTATTCCTAGCACAGATACGCAGTATTTT	CASSLLSIPSTDTQYF
TRBV19	NA	TRBJ1-5	13	NA	TGTGCCAGTAGTCCCTACGGGTATCAGCCCCAGCATTTT	CASSPYGYQPQHF
TRBV7-9	NA	TRBJ2-6	18	NA	TGTGCCAGCAGTGTTACCGGGACAAGGCTATCTGGGGCCAACGTCCTGACTTTC	CASSVTGTRLSGANVLTF
TRBV5-1	NA	TRBJ1-4	15	NA	TGCGCCAGCAGCTTTACAGGCGCAACTAATGAAAAACTGTTTTTT	CASSFTGATNEKLFF
TRBV10-1	NA	TRBJ1-1	13	NA	TGCGCCAGCAGTGAGACGCAGAACACTGAAGCTTTCTTT	CASSETQNTEAFF
TRBV6-5	NA	TRBJ1-2	14	NA	TGTGCCAGCAGTTACTTGCCTCGAGACTATGGCTACACCTTC	CASSYLPRDYGYTF
TRBV2	TRBD2	TRBJ2-5	13	once	TGTGCCAGCAGTAGAGCGGGGGAGGCGGCCCAGTACTTC	CASSRAGEAAQYF
TRBV19	NA	TRBJ1-5	13	few	TGTGCCAGTAGTATTCAAAGGGATCAGCCCCAGCATTTT	CASSIQRDQPQHF
TRBV7-3	TRBD1	TRBJ2-3	15	few	TGTGCCAGCAGCTATGGACAGGCACGCACAGATACGCAGTATTTT	CASSYGQARTDTQYF
TRBV10-3	NA	TRBJ2-7	13	NA	TGTGCCATCAGTGAAGGAGGGGGCTACGAGCAGTACTTC	CAISEGGGYEQYF
TRBV20-1	TRBD2	TRBJ2-1	15	NA	TGCAGTGCTAGTGGGGCTAGCGGGGGGGCCAATGAGCAGTTCTTC	CSASGASGGANEQFF